Following are 24 T cell receptor beta chains from one sample sequenced in a study of identical twins. Via MiXCR, TCRdb re-called the 5' RACE reads, giving one row per CDR3 protein. The table lists 750,000 to 950,000 distinct CDR3 sequences, about 12% of them singletons. These sequences were also reported in another study, on yellow fever vaccine responses in identical twins.

The specimen was PBMCs. These receptors all stem from a woman aged 18 to 35 in good health.

This clonotype was counted between two and nine times. The chain uses TRBV5-1 and TRBJ2-3; 12 bases are shared with TRBD1. V shed 6 bases and J 3 bases; nucleotides not matched to a gene: 5. The CDR3 totals 15 residues. The V gene's germline CDR1 is SGHRS and CDR2 YFSETQ. CDR3 sequence reads: CASTWGQGATDTQYF. The CDR3 nucleotides are TGCGCCAGCACCTGGGGACAGGGGGCTACAGATACGCAGTATTTT. Supplemented by reference TRBV5-1 and TRBJ2-3, the full variable domain reads KAGVTQTPRYLIKTRGQQVTLSCSPISGHRSVSWYQQTPGQGLQFLFEYFSETQRNKGNFPGRFSGRQFSNSRSEMNVSTLELGDSALYLCASTWGQGATDTQYFGPGTRLTVL.

The rearrangement uses TRBV6-1 and TRBJ1-1; D is possibly TRBD1 (5 bases). V lost 7 bases, J lost 0 bases, and 15 bases lay in between. CDR1 is MNHNS, CDR2 SASEGT, per germline. This CDR3 is built from 15 residues. The CDR3 coding sequence is TGTGCCAGCATCGCGGGGGATCTGCTGAACACTGAAGCTTTCTTT. Protein: CASIAGDLLNTEAFF.

V and J are TRBV9 and TRBJ2-1; TRBD2 aligns across 9 bases. Germline V gene sequence: CDR1 SGDLS, CDR2 YYNGEE. The junction had 9 bases not matched to a gene; V was cut back by 3 bases and J by 5 bases. The CDR3 has 16 residues. DNA for the CDR3: TGTGCCAGCAGCGGTACTGTTGCGGGAGGGAACAATGAGCAGTTCTTC. Translation: CASSGTVAGGNNEQFF.

In its sample, this clonotype was seen a few times. The CDR3 region has the DNA TGTGCCAGCAGTGTGGGGGGACAGACCTACAATGAGCAGTTCTTC. It codes for CASSVGGQTYNEQFF. This chain joins TRBV6-4 and TRBJ2-1, with D possibly matching TRBD1 (7 bases). CDR3 length equals 15 residues. The germline V gene encodes CDR1 MRHNA and CDR2 SNTAGT. Deletions cut 4 bases from V and 2 bases from J, with 12 bases between.

The table lists this clonotype with many counts. This chain uses TRBV29-1 with TRBJ1-2, with a tentative D call TRBD1 (6 bases). This CDR3 has 11 residues. Germline assignment: CDR1 SQVTM and CDR2 ANQGSEA. V was trimmed by 6 bases and J by 7 bases, leaving 12 bases between them. CDR3 protein: CSVSGTTGYTF. CDR3 in DNA: TGCAGCGTCTCCGGGACAACTGGCTACACCTTC.

V and J are TRBV12-3 or TRBV12-4 and TRBJ2-7, with 7 bases that match TRBD2. The CDR3 covers 15 residues. V shed 1 base, J shed 3 bases, and the junction held 6 bases outside the gene matches. In DNA form, the CDR3 reads TGTGCCAGCAGTTTAGTCGGGAGGACGCACTACGAGCAGTACTTC. It encodes CASSLVGRTHYEQYF.

This clonotype was detected ten times or more. The V call is TRBV28, the J call TRBJ1-5, with D possibly TRBD1 on 5 matching bases. Germline-derived CDR1 and CDR2 are MDHEN and SYDVKM. V was trimmed by 8 bases and J by 7 bases, leaving 12 bases between them. The CDR3 consists of 12 residues. Written as DNA, the CDR3 is TGTGCCAGCTGGGGGGTTCAACAGCCCCAGCATTTT. Protein product: CASWGVQQPQHF. Drawing the rest from reference TRBV28 and TRBJ1-5, the complete variable domain is DVKVTQSSRYLVKRTGEKVFLECVQDMDHENMFWYRQDPGLGLRLIYFSYDVKMKEKGDIPEGYSVSREKKERFSLILESASTNQTSMYLCASWGVQQPQHFGDGTRLSIL.

V gene TRBV12-3 or TRBV12-4 combines with J gene TRBJ2-1; D possibly corresponds to TRBD1 (5 bases). This CDR3 has 15 residues. Trimming stripped 8 bases from V and 0 bases from J, with 14 bases between. CDR3 DNA: TGTGCCAGCCGACAGCGTACCTTCTCCTACAATGAGCAGTTCTTC. It translates to CASRQRTFSYNEQFF.

The chain joins TRBV7-9 to TRBJ1-6; D unresolved. In germline, CDR1 is SEHNR, CDR2 FQNEAQ (reference sequence). V was clipped by 4 bases and J by 1 base, with 14 bases between them. The CDR3 runs to 17 residues. In nucleotides, the CDR3 is TGTGCCAGCAGCTCTTCGGGGTTCAGTTCCTATAATTCACCCCTCCACTTT. Its protein is CASSSSGFSSYNSPLHF.

The table lists this clonotype with many counts. This chain links TRBV12-3 or TRBV12-4 with TRBJ1-5; TRBD1 aligns across 8 bases. The CDR3 totals 15 residues. J was trimmed by 0 bases and V by 4 bases; bases with no gene match: 2. CDR3 protein: CASSSDRGSNQPQHF. The CDR3 DNA reads as TGTGCCAGCAGTTCAGACAGGGGTAGCAATCAGCCCCAGCATTTT.

The chain recombines TRBV3-1 with TRBJ2-2; 7 nucleotides line up with TRBD1. Germline CDR1 reads LGHDT; CDR2 reads YNNKEL (reference sequence). The CDR3 runs to 16 residues. V lost 1 base and J lost 4; bases outside the gene matches: 6. CDR3 in amino acids: CASSQAGQIFTGELFF. CDR3 DNA sequence: TGTGCCAGCAGCCAAGCGGGACAGATTTTCACCGGGGAGCTGTTTTTT.

This clonotype was picked up a small number of times. CDR3 region: CSARERVNTEAFF. CDR3 nucleotide sequence: TGCAGTGCTAGAGAGCGGGTGAACACTGAAGCTTTCTTT. This chain connects TRBV20-1 to TRBJ1-1; D call uncertain. V was cut by 0 bases and J by 0 bases, with 5 bases left in between. The CDR3 contains 13 residues. Germline V gene lookup returns CDR1 DFQATT and CDR2 SNEGSKA (reference sequence).

This clonotype has more than one count but fewer than ten. The rearrangement uses TRBV20-1 and TRBJ2-1, with TRBD2 matching over 7 bases. V lost 6 bases and J lost 9; bases outside the gene matches: 11. This CDR3 is built from 13 residues. Looked up from germline, CDR1 is DFQATT and CDR2 is SNEGSKA (reference sequence). The CDR3 loop reads CSARVGGPGEQFF. The DNA for the CDR3 is TGCAGTGCCAGGGTGGGAGGGCCCGGTGAGCAGTTCTTC.

Only a few counts were recorded for this clonotype. The rearrangement joins TRBV11-2 to TRBJ2-1; D is unresolved. Trimming left V 1 base short and J 0 bases short, with 13 bases between. The CDR3 runs to 17 residues. CDR1 is SGHAT and CDR2 is FQNNGV in the germline V gene. The CDR3 DNA sequence: TGTGCCAGCAGCTTAGCTATAGCACCGAGCTCCTACAATGAGCAGTTCTTC. Translating it yields CASSLAIAPSSYNEQFF.

The table lists this clonotype with many counts. The chain combines TRBV10-3 with TRBJ2-3; no reliable D call. The CDR3 extends over 11 amino acids. V shed 4 bases and J shed 4 bases, with 3 bases lying between them. From germline, CDR1 is ENHRY and CDR2 SYGVKD. The CDR3 DNA follows: TGTGCCATCAGTGGGGCAGATACGCAGTATTTT. Protein: CAISGADTQYF.

The chain has TRBV12-3 or TRBV12-4 and TRBJ2-5; D ambiguous. Trimming shortened V by 2 bases and J by 1 base, and 11 bases separated the two germline ends. The CDR3 is 15 residues long. CDR3 sequence (DNA): TGTGCCAGCAGTTTATCTCGCCGTCCCCAAGAGACCCAGTACTTC. It encodes CASSLSRRPQETQYF.

This clonotype was found a few times. J is TRBJ1-1 and V is TRBV3-1; maybe TRBD1 (6 bases). Trimming took 0 bases from V and 11 from J, leaving 16 bases between them. The CDR3 is 14 amino acids. Germline values: CDR1 LGHDT, CDR2 YNNKEL (reference sequence). CDR3 coding DNA: TGTGCCAGCAGCCAAGATTTAGTGGACAGAGTCGCTTTCTTT. This gives the protein CASSQDLVDRVAFF.

This clonotype was counted at least ten times. V gene TRBV4-1 combines with J gene TRBJ1-4; no clear D. This CDR3 spans 16 amino acids. The germline V and J ends were trimmed by 0 bases and 8 bases, with 16 bases remaining between them. Per germline, CDR1 MGHRA and CDR2 YSYEKL. The CDR3 sequence: CASSQDFSGVDEKLFF. Here the CDR3 DNA reads TGCGCCAGCAGCCAAGATTTCTCCGGTGTTGACGAAAAACTGTTTTTT.

This clonotype has only a few counts. The V call is TRBV19, the J call TRBJ2-6; possibly TRBD2 for D (5 bases). There are 15 residues in the CDR3. In germline, CDR1 is LNHDA, CDR2 SQIVND (reference sequence). V lost 5 bases to trimming and J lost 4 bases, with 12 bases between them. CDR3: CASSEEGAGANVLTF. The CDR3 DNA is TGTGCCAGTAGTGAAGAGGGCGCGGGGGCCAACGTCCTGACTTTC.

The chain employs TRBV7-9 and TRBJ1-1; perhaps TRBD1 as D (6 bases). Deletions cut 1 base from V and 7 bases from J, with 13 bases between. CDR3 length equals 14 residues. Germline V gene lookup returns CDR1 SEHNR and CDR2 FQNEAQ (reference sequence). The CDR3 is CASSLVMRQDEAFF. In nucleotides, the CDR3 is TGTGCCAGCAGCTTAGTTATGCGACAGGATGAAGCTTTCTTT.

The genes are TRBV28 and TRBJ2-1; D possibly corresponds to TRBD2 (5 bases). V lost 8 bases and J 5 bases, leaving 13 bases between the germline ends. The CDR3 consists of 13 residues. Germline CDR1 MDHEN, CDR2 SYDVKM. The CDR3 spells CASWATIHNEQFF. The CDR3 DNA is TGTGCCAGCTGGGCGACTATACACAATGAGCAGTTCTTC.

This chain joins TRBV12-5 and TRBJ1-1; no firm D call. The germline CDR1 and CDR2 sequences are LGHNT and FRNRAP. V lost 1 base and J lost 11, with 5 bases in between. The CDR3 totals 10 residues. The CDR3 DNA reads TGTGCTAGTGGTTTGGCCGGTGCTTTCTTT. This codes for CASGLAGAFF.

This chain's CDR3 is CASSLGTSGHTGELFF. The CDR3 region has the DNA TGTGCCAGCAGCTTAGGGACTAGCGGGCACACCGGGGAGCTGTTTTTT. This rearrangement joins TRBV7-3 to TRBJ2-2, with 12 bases matching TRBD2. V lost 2 bases and J lost 3; bases outside the gene matches: 1. Germline values: CDR1 SGHTA, CDR2 FQGTGA. The length of the CDR3 is 16 residues.

The chain has TRBV7-2 and TRBJ1-2; D call uncertain. The CDR3 covers 12 residues. Germline CDR1 reads SGHTA; CDR2 reads FQGNSA. The germline V and J ends were trimmed by 1 base and 8 bases, with 8 bases remaining between them. The CDR3, as DNA: TGTGCCAGCAGCTTAGTGCCTAACGGCTACACCTTC. Its translation: CASSLVPNGYTF.